Below, 8 T cell receptor beta chains from the same sample are listed, as sequenced in a study of T cell responses to AZD1222 COVID-19 vaccine. Generated by immunoSEQ multiplex PCR, the TCRdb table keeps only in-frame clones and is missing some. The data show some 130,000 clones, with roughly 90% seen just once and roughly 1.5% held by the top ten. The source was peripheral blood, collected on day 0 of AZD1222 vaccination. The receptors shown here come from an adult in good health.

CDR3 region: CAWSPGQGSEKLFF. The CDR3 DNA follows: TGTGCCTGGAGTCCCGGACAGGGTAGCGAAAAACTGTTTTTT. The chain uses TRBV30 and TRBJ1-4, with TRBD1 matching 8 bases. The CDR3 consists of 14 residues. Germline CDR1 and CDR2: GTSNPN and SVGIG (reference sequence). V lost 2 bases to trimming and J lost 8 bases; unmatched junction nucleotides: 7.

This clone was found once. V is TRBV5-1 and J is TRBJ1-4; D may be TRBD1 (6 bases). V lost 5 bases and J lost 8, with 19 bases in between. The CDR3 consists of 15 residues. The germline CDR1 and CDR2 sequences are SGHRS and YFSETQ. CDR3 in DNA: TGCGCCAGCAGTAGACAGGCAGGCGGGGAGGAAAAACTGTTTTTT. Protein product: CASSRQAGGEEKLFF.

To note about this clone: Other DNA sequences from this sample encode an identical CDR3 as well. V gene TRBV12-3 or TRBV12-4 combines with J gene TRBJ1-1; D not certain. The CDR3 runs 11 residues. The V and J ends lost 1 base and 4 bases respectively, with 1 base between them. The CDR3: CASSLGTEAFF. The CDR3 region has the DNA TGTGCCAGCAGTTTAGGCACTGAAGCTTTCTTT.

The chain has TRBV10-3 and TRBJ2-2, with D maybe TRBD1 (6 bases). V was cut by 9 bases and J by 0 bases, with 11 bases left in between. The CDR3 extends over 14 amino acids. The germline V gene encodes CDR1 ENHRY and CDR2 SYGVKD. The CDR3 here is CAIPRGTNTGELFF. The CDR3 DNA is TGTGCCATACCCAGGGGCACGAACACCGGGGAGCTGTTTTTT.

This clone was seen a single time. V usage is TRBV7-8 and J usage is TRBJ2-5, with D perhaps matching TRBD2 (7 bases). V lost 8 bases to trimming and J lost 2 bases, with 18 bases between them. The CDR3 covers 15 residues. CDR1 and CDR2 from the germline V gene are SGHVS and FQNEAQ. The CDR3 DNA follows: TGTGCCAGCCACGGATGGGGGGGCAGACAAGAGACCCAGTACTTC. This encodes CASHGWGGRQETQYF. Based on the CDR3 plus reference TRBV7-8 and TRBJ2-5, the full variable domain is GAGVSQSPRYKVAKRGQDVALRCDPISGHVSLFWYQQALGQGPEFLTYFQNEAQLDKSGLPSDRFFAERPEGSVSTLKIQRTQQEDSAVYLCASHGWGGRQETQYFGPGTRLLVL.

This clone was picked up one time. The genes are TRBV5-4 and TRBJ1-4; tentatively, D is TRBD1 (5 bases). CDR1 and CDR2 from the germline V gene are SGHNT and YYREEE (reference sequence). Trimming left V 6 bases short and J 8 bases short, with 17 bases between. CDR3 length: 14 residues. CDR3 DNA: TGTGCCAGCACCTCGGGGGGGGGAGGAGAAAAACTGTTTTTT. The encoded protein is CASTSGGGGEKLFF.

The rearrangement links TRBV6-4 to TRBJ2-2, with unresolved D. CDR3 size: 14 residues. The V and J ends lost 6 bases and 0 bases respectively, with 8 bases between them. The germline V gene has CDR1 MRHNA and CDR2 SNTAGT. The CDR3 DNA follows: TGTGCCAGCAGCCCCAGTCCGAACACCGGGGAGCTGTTTTTT. Residues: CASSPSPNTGELFF.

The chain recombines TRBV29-1 with TRBJ1-2; 7 bases are a match to TRBD1. V lost 7 bases, J lost 6 bases, and 8 bases stayed unmatched. This CDR3 spans 12 amino acids. The germline CDR1 and CDR2 sequences are SQVTM and ANQGSEA. The CDR3 spells CSAQTGKHGYTF. The CDR3 DNA reads as TGCAGCGCCCAGACAGGGAAGCATGGCTACACCTTC.